The 26 T cell receptor beta chains below were found in one sample sequenced in a study of response to subunit inactivated influenza vaccine. One entry per CDR3 protein, called by TCRdb with MiXCR from the RT-PCR reads. The sample lists about 780,000 distinct CDR3 sequences; around 20% were seen once. Sample: PBMCs from blood, taken 5 days after vaccination. These TCRs come from a man aged 50-59 years who received an inactivated influenza vaccine.

This clonotype was seen only a few times. The V call is TRBV7-2, the J call TRBJ2-7; 11 positions agree with TRBD1. The CDR3 length is 15 residues. The germline gives CDR1 SGHTA, CDR2 FQGNSA. J gave up 7 bases and V 5 bases, and 10 bases lay outside the gene matches. The CDR3 protein is CASSLDRGRALEQYF. In DNA form, the CDR3 reads TGTGCCAGCAGCCTGGACAGGGGGCGAGCCTTAGAGCAGTACTTC.

The chain links TRBV12-3 or TRBV12-4 to TRBJ2-1, with a possible D match to TRBD1 (5 bases). The CDR3 covers 15 residues. V lost 5 bases and J 4 bases, leaving 15 bases between the germline ends. CDR3 DNA sequence: TGTGCCAGCAGTAACCAGGGAAACCTTTACAATGAGCAGTTCTTC. It is translated as CASSNQGNLYNEQFF.

This clonotype was observed once. A much larger clone lies one base from this, so it may be a read error. The chain has TRBV12-3 or TRBV12-4 and TRBJ2-2; either TRBD1 or TRBD2 may supply D (5 bases each). The length of the CDR3 is 13 residues. The CDR3 DNA reads as TGTGCCAGCAGGCTCAGGGCGTCTGGGGAGCTGATTTTT. This codes for CASRLRASGELIF.

There are a few counts of this clonotype. The gene calls are TRBV5-6 and TRBJ2-7, with 10 bases that match TRBD2. Germline trimming cut 0 bases from V and 0 bases from J; bases unmatched to any gene: 9. The CDR3 is 18 amino acids. CDR1 SGHDT and CDR2 YYEEEE come from the germline V gene. The CDR3 DNA follows: TGTGCCAGCAGCTTGGGGCTAGCGGGAGAGAAGGGCTCCTACGAGCAGTACTTC. It codes for CASSLGLAGEKGSYEQYF.

This clonotype has more than one count but fewer than ten. The chain carries TRBV5-1 and TRBJ1-1, with 8 bases that match TRBD1. Germline values: CDR1 SGHRS, CDR2 YFSETQ. CDR3 length: 15 amino acids. J lost 1 base, V lost 4 bases, and 6 bases had no gene match. In DNA form, the CDR3 reads TGCGCCAGCAGCATCTCCGGACAGGGGAACACTGAAGCTTTCTTT. Its translation is CASSISGQGNTEAFF.

The chain recombines TRBV15 with TRBJ2-6; 8 bases match TRBD1. V shed 0 bases, J shed 4 bases, and the junction held 8 bases outside the gene matches. Germline V CDR1 and CDR2: LNHNV, YYDKDF (reference sequence). This CDR3 has 18 amino acids. CDR3 sequence (DNA): TGTGCCACCAGCAGAGACAGGGGGCGGTTTTCGGGGGCCAACGTCCTGACTTTC. The encoded protein is CATSRDRGRFSGANVLTF. The complete variable domain, with remaining parts taken from reference TRBV15 and TRBJ2-6, reads DAMVIQNPRYQVTQFGKPVTLSCSQTLNHNVMYWYQQKSSQAPKLLFHYYDKDFNNEADTPDNFQSRRPNTSFCFLDIRSPGLGDTAMYLCATSRDRGRFSGANVLTFGAGSRLTVL.

In this sample, this clonotype turned up a few times. The V and J genes are TRBV4-1 and TRBJ2-5; D gene unclear. Germline loops: CDR1 MGHRA, CDR2 YSYEKL. Trimming stripped 1 base from V and 2 bases from J, with 5 bases between. This CDR3 has 13 amino acids. CDR3 protein: CASSQALQETQYF. In DNA, the CDR3 is TGCGCCAGCAGCCAAGCCTTGCAAGAGACCCAGTACTTC.

This clonotype was seen at least ten times. J is TRBJ2-3 and V is TRBV20-1; D gene uncertain. This CDR3 comprises 14 residues. Trimming shortened V by 0 bases and J by 2 bases, and 9 bases separated the two germline ends. Germline CDR1 and CDR2: DFQATT and SNEGSKA (reference sequence). The CDR3 coding sequence is TGCAGTGCTAGAGACAAGGCAAACACAGATACGCAGTATTTT. Protein: CSARDKANTDTQYF.

Only a few counts were recorded for this clonotype. The chain uses TRBV12-3 or TRBV12-4 and TRBJ2-1, with no clear D. V lost 2 bases, J lost 2 bases, and 7 bases lay in between. This CDR3 is 14 amino acids long. The CDR3 region is CASSLITAYNEQFF. CDR3 DNA: TGTGCCAGCAGTTTAATTACAGCCTACAATGAGCAGTTCTTC.

This chain joins TRBV7-2 and TRBJ1-5, with D perhaps TRBD1 (6 bases). This CDR3 has 15 residues. CDR1 SGHTA and CDR2 FQGNSA come from the germline V gene. The germline V and J ends were trimmed by 5 bases and 1 base, with 12 bases remaining between them. The CDR3 reads CASSRTAGSNQPQHF. The CDR3 DNA reads TGTGCCAGCAGCCGGACAGCGGGAAGCAATCAGCCCCAGCATTTT. The complete variable domain, with remaining parts taken from reference TRBV7-2 and TRBJ1-5, reads GAGVSQSPSNKVTEKGKDVELRCDPISGHTALYWYRQSLGQGLEFLIYFQGNSAPDKSGLPSDRFSAERTGGSVSTLTIQRTQQEDSAVYLCASSRTAGSNQPQHFGDGTRLSIL.

This clonotype was detected a few times. The limits of the CDR3 on the DNA are not certain, so only TCRdb's listed CDR3 is given. The chain combines TRBV29-1 with TRBJ1-2; the D call of TRBD1 is as the table states it, not checked on the DNA. 13 amino acids form the CDR3, both terminal residues included. Germline lookup yields CDR1 SQVTM and CDR2 ANQGSEA. The CDR3 protein is CSVSGQGANGYTF.

Only a few counts were recorded for this clonotype. The V and J genes are TRBV4-2 and TRBJ2-7, with TRBD1 identical over 9 bases. Trimming at V came to 3 bases and at J to 3 bases, leaving 12 bases not matched to a gene. Germline V gene data show CDR1 as LGHNA and CDR2 as YNFKEQ. This CDR3 has 17 amino acids. This CDR3 is CASSQGRFGTGIYEQYF. DNA of the CDR3: TGTGCCAGCAGCCAGGGCCGGTTCGGGACAGGGATCTACGAGCAGTACTTC.

This clonotype was detected only a few times. V and J are TRBV4-2 and TRBJ1-3; TRBD1 might be the D (5 bases). Germline lookup yields CDR1 LGHNA and CDR2 YNFKEQ. The CDR3 is made up of 16 amino acids. V shed 0 bases and J shed 1 base, with 10 bases lying between them. The CDR3, as DNA: TGTGCCAGCAGCCAAGACGACAGCCGTTCTGGAAACACCATATATTTT. Translated: CASSQDDSRSGNTIYF.

This clonotype was seen a few times. V usage is TRBV11-1 and J usage is TRBJ2-3, with a tentative D call TRBD2 (5 bases). The V end lost 5 bases, the J end lost 0 bases, and 12 bases lay between the germline ends. The length of the CDR3 is 15 residues. Germline CDR1 and CDR2: SGHAT and FQDESV (reference sequence). CDR3 sequence: CASSEQAVSTDTQYF. In DNA form, the CDR3 reads TGTGCCAGCAGCGAACAAGCGGTTAGCACAGATACGCAGTATTTT.

The table lists this clonotype with a few counts. CDR3: CASSTGGPNGYTF. CDR3 in DNA: TGTGCCAGCAGTACAGGGGGCCCGAATGGCTACACCTTC. The chain couples TRBV7-6 to TRBJ1-2, with 9 bases fitting TRBD1. CDR1 is SGHVS and CDR2 is FNYEAQ in the germline V gene. There are 13 residues in the CDR3. The ends lost 6 bases at V and 6 bases at J; junction bases unmatched: 5.

This clonotype occurred many times. The chain links TRBV7-9 to TRBJ2-2; TRBD2 aligns across 8 bases. J was trimmed by 4 bases and V by 5 bases; bases with no gene match: 3. This CDR3 region has 14 residues. Germline values: CDR1 SEHNR, CDR2 FQNEAQ (reference sequence). CDR3: CASSTGLATGELFF. CDR3 in DNA: TGTGCCAGCAGCACAGGACTAGCCACCGGGGAGCTGTTTTTT.

This clonotype came up once. The gene calls are TRBV7-8 and TRBJ1-4; no clear D. The CDR3 is 15 amino acids. Trimming shortened V by 1 base and J by 4 bases, and 10 bases separated the two germline ends. Germline CDR1 SGHVS, CDR2 FQNEAQ. The CDR3 loop reads CASSLVFGFNEKLFF. In DNA, the CDR3 is TGTGCCAGCAGCTTAGTATTCGGGTTTAATGAAAAACTGTTTTTT.

The chain combines TRBV28 with TRBJ1-1, with 8 bases lining up with TRBD1. CDR1 MDHEN and CDR2 SYDVKM come from the germline V gene. V dropped 7 bases and J dropped 1; count of bases not matched to a gene: 5. The CDR3 length is 14 residues. The CDR3 DNA is TGTGCCAGCATCGGACAGGGTCAGAACACTGAAGCTTTCTTT. It encodes CASIGQGQNTEAFF.

The V gene is TRBV5-1, the J gene TRBJ2-1; D is unresolved. V was clipped by 0 bases and J by 0 bases, with 7 bases between them. The CDR3 sequence is 15 residues long. Germline CDR1 SGHRS, CDR2 YFSETQ. The CDR3 nucleotides read TGCGCCAGCAGCTTGGCGTATAGCTCCTACAATGAGCAGTTCTTC. This gives the protein CASSLAYSSYNEQFF.

The J gene is TRBJ2-1, the V gene TRBV2; D is undetermined. V dropped 3 bases and J dropped 5 bases, with 8 bases sitting between them. The length of the CDR3 is 13 residues. Germline V gene lookup returns CDR1 SNHLY and CDR2 FYNNEI. Here the CDR3 reads CASSDESDNEQFF. CDR3 DNA: TGTGCCAGCAGTGACGAGAGCGACAATGAGCAGTTCTTC. Based on the CDR3 plus reference TRBV2 and TRBJ2-1, the full variable domain is EPEVTQTPSHQVTQMGQEVILRCVPISNHLYFYWYRQILGQKVEFLVSFYNNEISEKSEIFDDQFSVERPDGSNFTLKIRSTKLEDSAMYFCASSDESDNEQFFGPGTRLTVL.

This clonotype was picked up a small number of times. In DNA, the CDR3 is TGTGCCAGCAGCTTAGTTCGGCTAGCGGGGAACAATGAGCAGTTCTTC. Protein: CASSLVRLAGNNEQFF. J is TRBJ2-1 and V is TRBV7-2, with 9 bases identical to TRBD2. Looked up from germline, CDR1 is SGHTA and CDR2 is FQGNSA. Trimming cost V 1 base and J 5 bases; bases outside gene matches: 6. The CDR3 runs 16 residues.

V gene TRBV15 combines with J gene TRBJ2-7; the match to TRBD2 covers 11 bases. After removal of 4 bases from V and 4 bases from J, the junction contained 3 bases not matched to a gene. There are 14 residues in the CDR3. Germline CDR1 LNHNV, CDR2 YYDKDF (reference sequence). CDR3: CATSISGRVYEQYF. The CDR3 bases are TGTGCCACCAGCATTAGCGGGAGGGTATACGAGCAGTACTTC.

The chain couples TRBV11-2 to TRBJ2-5; TRBD1 is a possible D gene (6 bases). Germline CDR1 reads SGHAT; CDR2 reads FQNNGV. This CDR3 is 17 amino acids long. Between the trimmed V and J ends, which lost 4 bases and 1 base, there was a span of 19 bases. CDR3 bases: TGTGCCAGCAGCTCGTACAGGGAACTAGGGTCCCAAGAGACCCAGTACTTC. Translation gives CASSSYRELGSQETQYF.

CDR3 sequence (DNA): TGTGCCAGCAGCACCCGGACTAGCGGAACCTACAATGAGCAGTTCTTC. Its protein product is CASSTRTSGTYNEQFF. V is TRBV7-2 and J is TRBJ2-1; 10 positions match TRBD2. The CDR3 spans 16 residues. The V and J ends lost 5 bases and 2 bases, in that order; junction bases with no gene match: 6. Looked up from germline, CDR1 is SGHTA and CDR2 is FQGNSA.

V and J are TRBV10-3 and TRBJ2-3; D is possibly TRBD1 or TRBD2 (5 bases each). CDR1 is ENHRY, CDR2 SYGVKD, per germline. V was cut by 5 bases and J by 0 bases, with 12 bases left in between. This CDR3 is built from 15 residues. In nucleotides, the CDR3 is TGTGCCATCAGTTGGGACGGATCTAGCACAGATACGCAGTATTTT. Translation: CAISWDGSSTDTQYF.

The chain combines TRBV20-1 with TRBJ2-1, with 9 bases identical to TRBD2. Germline V gene lookup returns CDR1 DFQATT and CDR2 SNEGSKA (reference sequence). This CDR3 comprises 13 residues. V was pared by 6 bases and J by 7 bases, with 7 bases of the junction left unmatched. The DNA of the CDR3 is TGCAGTGCCCTCCGAGCGGGGGGAAATGAGCAGTTCTTC. It yields the protein CSALRAGGNEQFF.